Below are 2 T cell receptor beta chains sequenced from a single sample in a study of blood T cell repertoires in COVID-19. The repertoire was sequenced with immunoSEQ multiplex PCR; TCRdb's copy has only in-frame clones and lacks some. The repertoire includes approximately 250,000 clones, 86% of them detected once, and about 8.6% sits in the top ten. The sample comprised peripheral blood. The source is a man aged 40-49 years with active or convalescent COVID-19.

The chain combines TRBV11-2 with TRBJ1-6, with D perhaps TRBD1 (5 bases). Trimming stripped 6 bases from V and 7 bases from J, with 16 bases between. The V gene's germline CDR1 is SGHAT and CDR2 FQNNGV. The CDR3 covers 15 residues. The chain's CDR3 is CASRRPGRTNSPLHF. CDR3 bases: TGTGCCAGCAGACGTCCAGGACGGACAAATTCACCCCTCCACTTT.

J is TRBJ2-3 and V is TRBV15; 8 bases match TRBD1. Trimming removed 0 bases from V and 3 bases from J; junction bases left unmatched: 5. This CDR3 spans 16 amino acids. Germline loops: CDR1 LNHNV, CDR2 YYDKDF (reference sequence). The DNA of the CDR3 is TGTGCCACCAGCAGAGAGGCAGGGGGCGCAACAGATACGCAGTATTTT. It codes for CATSREAGGATDTQYF.